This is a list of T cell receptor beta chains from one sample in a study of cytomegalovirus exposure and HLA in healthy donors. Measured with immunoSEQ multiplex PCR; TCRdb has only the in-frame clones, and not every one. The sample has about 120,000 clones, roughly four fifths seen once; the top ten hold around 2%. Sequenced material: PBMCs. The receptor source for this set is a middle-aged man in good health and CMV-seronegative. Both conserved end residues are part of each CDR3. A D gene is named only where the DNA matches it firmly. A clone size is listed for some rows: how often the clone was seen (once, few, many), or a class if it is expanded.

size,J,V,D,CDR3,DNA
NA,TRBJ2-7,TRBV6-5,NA,CASSYLREQYF,TGTGCCAGCAGTTACCTCAGGGAGCAGTACTTC
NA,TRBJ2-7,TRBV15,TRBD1,CATSRAGTGSNEQYF,TGTGCCACCAGCAGAGCCGGGACAGGGTCGAACGAGCAGTACTTC
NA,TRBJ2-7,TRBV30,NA,CAWSRKQNPEQYF,TGTGCCTGGAGTAGGAAACAGAATCCCGAGCAGTACTTC
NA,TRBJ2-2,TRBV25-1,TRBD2,CASSEPGLVTGELFF,TGTGCCAGCAGTGAACCGGGACTAGTGACCGGGGAGCTGTTTTTT
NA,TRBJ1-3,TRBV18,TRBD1,CASSPPGRGPGNTIYF,TGTGCCAGCTCACCACCCGGCAGGGGGCCCGGAAACACCATATATTTT
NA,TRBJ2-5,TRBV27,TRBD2,CASSSAGVGQETQYF,TGTGCCAGCAGTTCTGCGGGAGTTGGTCAAGAGACCCAGTACTTC
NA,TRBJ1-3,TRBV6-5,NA,CAGTLLSGNTIYF,TGTGCCGGCACCCTCCTCTCTGGAAACACCATATATTTT
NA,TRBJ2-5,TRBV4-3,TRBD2,CASSQDYGRAGETQYF,TGCGCCAGCAGCCAAGATTACGGGAGGGCCGGAGAGACCCAGTACTTC
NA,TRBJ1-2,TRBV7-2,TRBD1,CASSFGGGVGYTF,TGTGCCAGCAGCTTCGGAGGGGGCGTTGGCTACACCTTC
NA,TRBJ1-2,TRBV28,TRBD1,CASSTSGQGAYGYTF,TGTGCCAGCAGTACATCCGGACAGGGGGCATATGGCTACACCTTC
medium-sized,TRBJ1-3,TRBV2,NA,CASSDVNFSGNTIYF,TGTGCCAGCAGTGATGTCAACTTCTCTGGAAACACCATATATTTT
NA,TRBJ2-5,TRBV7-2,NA,CASTVSQETQYF,TGTGCCAGCACAGTAAGTCAAGAGACCCAGTACTTC
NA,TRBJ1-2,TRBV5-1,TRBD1,CASSPYSGTGIYGYTF,TGCGCCAGCAGCCCATATTCCGGGACAGGGATCTATGGCTACACCTTC
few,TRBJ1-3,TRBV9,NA,CASSVAAGGTIYF,TGTGCCAGCAGCGTAGCTGCGGGTGGCACCATATATTTT
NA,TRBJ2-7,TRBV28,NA,CASTRGSYEQYF,TGTGCCAGCACCCGGGGCTCCTACGAGCAGTACTTC
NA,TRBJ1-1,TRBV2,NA,CASTKLTANTEAFF,TGTGCCAGCACTAAGCTGACAGCGAACACTGAAGCTTTCTTT
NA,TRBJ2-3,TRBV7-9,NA,CASSPYPSVGTDTQYF,TGTGCCAGCAGCCCCTACCCCAGCGTCGGCACAGATACGCAGTATTTT
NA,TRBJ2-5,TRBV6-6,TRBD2,CASSTGTSEETQYF,TGTGCCAGCAGTACCGGGACTAGCGAAGAGACCCAGTACTTC